Presented here are 25 T cell receptor beta chains from one specimen sequenced in a study of PD-1 blockade in classical Hodgkin lymphoma. Time point specified: cycle 4 day 1 (C4D1), after less than seven weeks of nivolumab. Every patient experienced relapse after autologous stem cell transplantation, and brentuximab vedotin exposure varied. The table came from immunoSEQ multiplex PCR; TCRdb's copy has only in-frame clones and leaves some out. The sample includes 11,000 to 15,000 clones, 70% to 90% of them seen just once. Sequenced here: peripheral blood mononuclear cells (PBMCs), sampled before the fourth cycle of nivolumab. The source is a human donor with classical Hodgkin lymphoma.

V and J are TRBV4-2 and TRBJ2-3; D remains ambiguous. Trimming stripped 5 bases from V and 6 bases from J, with 9 bases between. The CDR3 loop spans 12 amino acids. Germline V CDR1 and CDR2: LGHNA, YNFKEQ. Here the CDR3 reads CASSFEVDTQYF. CDR3 coding DNA: TGTGCCAGCAGCTTCGAGGTTGATACGCAGTATTTT.

There are a few counts of this clone. The CDR3 protein is CASSIYYDYETGELFF. The CDR3 DNA reads TGTGCCAGTAGTATTTACTACGACTACGAAACCGGGGAGCTGTTTTTT. The rearrangement links TRBV19 to TRBJ2-2; D may be TRBD2 (5 bases). Trimming took 3 bases from V and 5 from J, leaving 16 bases between them. The length of the CDR3 is 16 residues. Germline loops: CDR1 LNHDA, CDR2 SQIVND (reference sequence). The full variable domain, its missing parts supplied by reference TRBV19 and TRBJ2-2, is DGGITQSPKYLFRKEGQNVTLSCEQNLNHDAMYWYRQDPGQGLRLIYYSQIVNDFQKGDIAEGYSVSREKKESFPLTVTSAQKNPTAFYLCASSIYYDYETGELFFGEGSRLTVL.

The chain combines TRBV7-6 with TRBJ1-6; D perhaps matches TRBD1 (6 bases). Trimming stripped 2 bases from V and 3 bases from J, with 11 bases between. Germline values: CDR1 SGHVS, CDR2 FNYEAQ. The CDR3 has 16 residues. CDR3 region: CASSLREGGYNSPLHF. CDR3 nucleotide sequence: TGTGCCAGCAGCTTACGGGAAGGGGGCTATAATTCACCCCTCCACTTT.

The gene calls are TRBV7-2 and TRBJ2-3; D is unresolved. Trimming took 7 bases from V and 5 from J, leaving 13 bases between them. This CDR3 has 13 amino acids. Germline V gives CDR1 SGHTA, CDR2 FQGNSA. The CDR3 spells CASTLSPRDTQYF. CDR3 nucleotides: TGTGCCAGCACCCTATCGCCGAGAGATACGCAGTATTTT.

Only one count was recorded for this clone. The chain joins TRBV6-6 to TRBJ1-5, with D unclear. The germline CDR1 and CDR2 sequences are MNHNY and SVGAGI (reference sequence). The germline V and J ends were trimmed by 0 bases and 8 bases, with 8 bases remaining between them. The CDR3 is made up of 13 amino acids. The CDR3 coding sequence is TGTGCCAGCAGTTACTCAGGCCAGGAGCCCCAGCATTTT. Amino acids: CASSYSGQEPQHF.

A single count supports this clone. V gene TRBV16 combines with J gene TRBJ2-1; 11 nucleotides match TRBD2. The CDR3 extends over 15 amino acids. From germline, CDR1 is KGHSY and CDR2 FQNENV. Trimming removed 2 bases from V and 9 bases from J; junction bases left unmatched: 6. CDR3 sequence reads: CASSQNLAGGTEQFF. DNA of the CDR3: TGTGCCAGCAGCCAAAATCTAGCGGGAGGAACTGAGCAGTTCTTC.

J is TRBJ2-7 and V is TRBV4-1; 8 nucleotides align to TRBD2. Germline lookup yields CDR1 MGHRA and CDR2 YSYEKL. Losses at the gene ends were 4 bases for V and 3 bases for J; bases not matched to a gene: 8. The CDR3 loop spans 15 amino acids. CDR3 protein: CASSPLVSGGYEQYF. DNA for the CDR3: TGCGCCAGCAGCCCACTCGTGAGCGGGGGCTACGAGCAGTACTTC.

The chain has TRBV6-6 and TRBJ2-4; tentatively, D is TRBD1 or TRBD2 (5 bases each). Germline V gene sequence: CDR1 MNHNY, CDR2 SVGAGI (reference sequence). Trimming removed 1 base at V and 4 bases at J, with 14 bases between. The CDR3 length is 16 residues. The CDR3 DNA reads as TGTGCCAGCAGTTACTTGGGCAGGGAGTCAAAAAACATTCAGTACTTC. Protein sequence: CASSYLGRESKNIQYF.

The chain joins TRBV11-2 to TRBJ1-5, with D unclear. The CDR3 spans 14 residues. Germline V gives CDR1 SGHAT, CDR2 FQNNGV. The V end was cut by 5 bases, the J end by 3 bases, with 11 bases between. CDR3 amino acids: CASSHAGSNQPQHF. CDR3 in DNA: TGTGCCAGCAGCCACGCCGGCTCCAATCAGCCCCAGCATTTT.

The chain recombines TRBV19 with TRBJ2-5, with a tentative D call TRBD2 (5 bases). V was clipped by 8 bases and J by 4 bases, with 11 bases between them. Germline CDR1 is LNHDA and CDR2 is SQIVND (reference sequence). The CDR3 spans 12 residues. CDR3 sequence (DNA): TGTGCCAGTCGCCAGGCGGGAGAGACCCAGTACTTC. Its protein is CASRQAGETQYF.

The chain couples TRBV11-2 to TRBJ2-3; 7 nucleotides match TRBD2. This CDR3 is 17 amino acids long. V lost 7 bases and J lost 0; bases outside the gene matches: 13. Germline V gives CDR1 SGHAT, CDR2 FQNNGV. The CDR3 DNA sequence: TGTGCCAGCACCCCACTCACGGGGGGACTTAGCACAGATACGCAGTATTTT. This translates into CASTPLTGGLSTDTQYF.

The chain recombines TRBV6-6 with TRBJ2-7; unclear D gene. Trimming left V 6 bases short and J 4 bases short, with 16 bases between. Germline-derived CDR1 and CDR2 are MNHNY and SVGAGI (reference sequence). This CDR3 is 14 amino acids long. CDR3 DNA: TGTGCCAGCAGCCCCCTACGGCAGCAATACGAGCAGTACTTC. Translated, it gives CASSPLRQQYEQYF.

The chain carries TRBV6-1 and TRBJ2-2; D gene uncertain. This CDR3 is 16 amino acids long. CDR1 is MNHNS and CDR2 is SASEGT in the germline V gene. V was trimmed by 1 base and J by 1 base, leaving 10 bases between them. CDR3 nucleotides: TGTGCCAGCAGTGAAGAACTCCTTCTGAACACCGGGGAGCTGTTTTTT. Protein sequence: CASSEELLLNTGELFF.

As concerns this clone: At one boundary the junction diverges from the germline segment, which might be a read error. The V and J genes are TRBV9 and TRBJ2-2, with a weak D call TRBD2 (5 bases). CDR1 is SGDLS and CDR2 is YYNGEE in the germline V gene. CDR3 length: 16 amino acids. The CDR3 sequence is CASSVGRTAKTGELFF. The CDR3 DNA is TGTGCCAGCAGCGTAGGAAGGACTGCGAAGACCGGGGAGCTGTTTTTT.

The rearrangement uses TRBV19 and TRBJ2-1; D possibly corresponds to TRBD2 (6 bases). The CDR3 contains 15 residues. Germline CDR1 LNHDA, CDR2 SQIVND (reference sequence). Trimming stripped 5 bases from V and 0 bases from J, with 11 bases between. The CDR3 here is CASSSGVTSYNEQFF. The CDR3 DNA sequence: TGTGCCAGTAGTTCGGGGGTGACCTCCTACAATGAGCAGTTCTTC.

This sequence joins TRBV7-3 and TRBJ2-5; D possibly corresponds to TRBD1 (5 bases). This CDR3 contains 13 residues. Germline V CDR1 and CDR2: SGHTA, FQGTGA. Trimming removed 4 bases from V and 5 bases from J, with 11 bases in between. CDR3 coding DNA: TGTGCCAGCAGCTGGGGCCCTTCCGAGACCCAGTACTTC. It translates to CASSWGPSETQYF. Based on the CDR3 plus reference TRBV7-3 and TRBJ2-5, the full variable domain is GAGVSQTPSNKVTEKGKYVELRCDPISGHTALYWYRQSLGQGPEFLIYFQGTGAADDSGLPNDRFFAVRPEGSVSTLKIQRTERGDSAVYLCASSWGPSETQYFGPGTRLLVL.

Details on this clone: The junction differs from germline at one of its ends, possibly a read error. The chain recombines TRBV30 with TRBJ2-7; 9 bases map to TRBD1. Germline CDR1 reads GTSNPN; CDR2 reads SVGIG (reference sequence). The CDR3 loop spans 11 amino acids. The CDR3 DNA is TGTGCCTGGGGGGACAGGGTGGATTTAAACTTC. Translating it yields CAWGDRVDLNF.

The rearrangement joins TRBV29-1 to TRBJ1-5, with TRBD1 as a possible D gene (5 bases). V lost 4 bases and J lost 3, with 10 bases in between. The CDR3 loop spans 13 amino acids. The germline V gene has CDR1 SQVTM and CDR2 ANQGSEA. CDR3 region: CSVAWGPNQPQHF. Written as DNA, the CDR3 is TGCAGCGTTGCATGGGGCCCCAATCAGCCCCAGCATTTT.

The rearrangement uses TRBV27 and TRBJ1-2; 8 positions match TRBD1. The CDR3 extends over 15 amino acids. CDR1 MNHEY and CDR2 SMNVEV come from the germline V gene (reference sequence). With V trimmed by 8 bases and J by 3 bases, 11 bases remained unmatched. CDR3 amino acids: CASRPYPTGDYGYTF. For the CDR3, the DNA is TGTGCCAGCCGACCTTACCCGACAGGGGACTATGGCTACACCTTC.

The rearrangement uses TRBV15 and TRBJ1-2; tentative D call: TRBD1 (6 bases). Germline V gene lookup returns CDR1 LNHNV and CDR2 YYDKDF (reference sequence). This CDR3 region has 14 residues. Between the trimmed V and J ends, which lost 0 bases and 8 bases, there was a span of 13 bases. The CDR3 region is CATSRDRGGAGYTF. The CDR3 coding sequence is TGTGCCACCAGCAGAGATCGAGGGGGTGCGGGCTACACCTTC. The whole variable domain, remainder taken from reference TRBV15 and TRBJ1-2, is DAMVIQNPRYQVTQFGKPVTLSCSQTLNHNVMYWYQQKSSQAPKLLFHYYDKDFNNEADTPDNFQSRRPNTSFCFLDIRSPGLGDTAMYLCATSRDRGGAGYTFGSGTRLTVV.

The chain has TRBV7-3 and TRBJ1-1; no clear D gene. V lost 7 bases, J lost 0 bases, and 9 bases lay in between. The CDR3 has 13 amino acids. CDR1 and CDR2 from the germline V gene are SGHTA and FQGTGA. The CDR3 bases are TGTGCCAGCACCCGGTCGATGAACACTGAAGCTTTCTTT. As protein: CASTRSMNTEAFF.

The CDR3 DNA is TGCGCCAGCAGCCAAGATATACCTCGGTGGACAGGGAATGAGCAGTTCTTC. This codes for CASSQDIPRWTGNEQFF. The genes are TRBV4-3 and TRBJ2-1; 8 bases line up with TRBD1. V dropped 0 bases and J dropped 7; count of bases not matched to a gene: 11. Germline CDR1 reads LGHNA; CDR2 reads YSLEER. The CDR3 length is 17 residues.

The chain joins TRBV5-6 to TRBJ2-3; D may be TRBD2 (5 bases). V lost 4 bases and J lost 7, with 13 bases in between. The CDR3 has 13 residues. The germline V gene encodes CDR1 SGHDT and CDR2 YYEEEE. In DNA form, the CDR3 reads TGTGCCAGCAGCCCGACACCGGGAAATACGCAGTATTTT. This translates into CASSPTPGNTQYF. The whole variable domain, filled in from reference TRBV5-6 and TRBJ2-3, reads DAGVTQSPTHLIKTRGQQVTLRCSPKSGHDTVSWYQQALGQGPQFIFQYYEEEERQRGNFPDRFSGHQFPNYSSELNVNALLLGDSALYLCASSPTPGNTQYFGPGTRLTVL.

V and J are TRBV30 and TRBJ2-3; D is perhaps TRBD1 (6 bases). The CDR3 loop spans 11 amino acids. The V end lost 4 bases, the J end lost 7 bases, and 9 bases lay between the germline ends. In germline, CDR1 is GTSNPN, CDR2 SVGIG (reference sequence). DNA for the CDR3: TGTGCCTGGACCGGGACATATACGCAGTATTTT. Amino acids: CAWTGTYTQYF.

The J gene is TRBJ1-5, the V gene TRBV9; maybe TRBD1 (6 bases). Trimming stripped 3 bases from V and 6 bases from J, with 16 bases between. CDR1 is SGDLS, CDR2 YYNGEE, per germline. CDR3 length: 15 amino acids. DNA of the CDR3: TGTGCCAGCAGCGCCGGGACAACTGGTAGTCAGCCCCAGCATTTT. Residues: CASSAGTTGSQPQHF. The full variable domain, rest sourced from reference TRBV9 and TRBJ1-5, is DSGVTQTPKHLITATGQRVTLRCSPRSGDLSVYWYQQSLDQGLQFLIQYYNGEERAKGNILERFSAQQFPDLHSELNLSSLELGDSALYFCASSAGTTGSQPQHFGDGTRLSIL.